This passage covers 24 T cell receptor beta chains from one sample sequenced in a study of cytomegalovirus exposure and HLA in healthy donors. The PCR contained 60 Vbeta and 13 Jbeta primers. Profiling relied on immunoSEQ multiplex PCR, and the TCRdb table lists in-frame clones only, not all of them. The sample carries some 170,000 clones, approximately 80% recorded once. Sequenced sample: PBMCs. Receptors were obtained from a woman between 18 and 30 years old in good health and CMV-seropositive.

This clone occurred once. This rearrangement joins TRBV5-6 to TRBJ2-1, with 8 bases lining up with TRBD2. With V trimmed by 3 bases and J by 4 bases, 6 bases remained unmatched. The CDR3 extends over 15 amino acids. The V gene's germline CDR1 is SGHDT and CDR2 YYEEEE. The CDR3 bases are TGTGCCAGCAGCTGGGACCGGGGGGGGTACAATGAGCAGTTCTTC. Amino acids: CASSWDRGGYNEQFF.

V and J are TRBV4-3 and TRBJ2-1; D might be TRBD2 (6 bases). CDR1 LGHNA and CDR2 YSLEER come from the germline V gene. This CDR3 is 16 amino acids long. V lost 0 bases and J lost 5, with 14 bases in between. The CDR3 loop reads CASSQERVGEDNEQFF. The CDR3 coding sequence is TGCGCCAGCAGCCAAGAGAGGGTAGGGGAGGACAATGAGCAGTTCTTC.

The genes are TRBV19 and TRBJ2-1; 7 nucleotides line up with TRBD2. Looked up from germline, CDR1 is LNHDA and CDR2 is SQIVND (reference sequence). This CDR3 has 16 residues. With 7 bases clipped from V and 7 bases from J, the junction kept 16 bases outside the gene matches. The CDR3 coding sequence is TGTGCCAGTAACATGGGGGAGGGCGGGACCCAAAATGAGCAGTTCTTC. Translating it yields CASNMGEGGTQNEQFF.

CDR3 sequence reads: CASRDGGAVMEQFF. The CDR3, as DNA: TGCGCCAGCAGGGACGGGGGGGCCGTCATGGAGCAGTTCTTC. The V call is TRBV5-1, the J call TRBJ2-1; 8 bases fit TRBD2. The V segment lost 5 bases and the J segment 10 bases; nucleotides outside the gene matches: 11. Germline V CDR1 and CDR2: SGHRS, YFSETQ. The CDR3 contains 14 residues.

The chain uses TRBV7-6 and TRBJ1-5, with TRBD1 identical over 7 bases. CDR3 length: 15 residues. CDR1 is SGHVS, CDR2 FNYEAQ, per germline. V dropped 5 bases and J dropped 5; count of bases not matched to a gene: 9. The CDR3 DNA follows: TGTGCCAGCAGCCCCGGGAGGGGGCAATATCAGCCCCAGCATTTT. Translating it yields CASSPGRGQYQPQHF.

The V and J genes are TRBV5-1 and TRBJ1-3, with D unclear. The V gene lost 5 bases and the J gene lost 0 bases, with 9 bases spanning the gap. CDR1 is SGHRS and CDR2 is YFSETQ in the germline V gene. The CDR3 consists of 14 residues. This chain's CDR3 is CASRSVGSGNTIYF. The CDR3 region has the DNA TGCGCCAGCAGATCCGTCGGCTCTGGAAACACCATATATTTT.

The gene calls are TRBV21-1 and TRBJ1-2; TRBD1 is taken as the D call from the table, unchecked against the DNA. TRBV21-1 is designated a pseudogene. The CDR3 consists of 19 residues. The CDR3 here is CASRGGDRGSYSSNYGYTF. The DNA of the CDR3 is TGTGCCAGCAGGGGCGGGGACAGGGGGTCCTATTCCTCTAACTATGGCTACACCTTC.

The V gene is TRBV6-5, the J gene TRBJ2-5; the D gene is possibly TRBD2 (5 bases). The V end lost 5 bases, the J end lost 4 bases, and 14 bases lay between the germline ends. Germline V CDR1 and CDR2: MNHEY, SVGAGI. The CDR3 consists of 14 residues. The CDR3 coding sequence is TGTGCCAGCAGTCTAAGCAGCGGCGGAGAGACCCAGTACTTC. It yields the protein CASSLSSGGETQYF.

V is TRBV19 and J is TRBJ1-4, with unresolved D. Germline-derived CDR1 and CDR2 are LNHDA and SQIVND (reference sequence). With 8 bases removed from V and 4 bases from J, the gap between germline ends came to 20 bases. The CDR3 has 16 amino acids. The CDR3 DNA follows: TGTGCCAGTCAAGGGAGACGGGGTGGAGATAATGAAAAACTGTTTTTT. Its protein is CASQGRRGGDNEKLFF.

J is TRBJ1-2 and V is TRBV6-1; D remains ambiguous. Trimming stripped 5 bases from V and 5 bases from J, with 12 bases between. The CDR3 sequence is 13 residues long. The germline V gene encodes CDR1 MNHNS and CDR2 SASEGT. Here the CDR3 DNA reads TGTGCCAGCAGTAATGTCCCTCTTTATGGCTACACCTTC. Protein sequence: CASSNVPLYGYTF.

The rearrangement joins TRBV7-6 to TRBJ2-2, with D maybe TRBD2 (6 bases). V was clipped by 4 bases and J by 5 bases, with 14 bases between them. Germline CDR1 reads SGHVS; CDR2 reads FNYEAQ. The CDR3 sequence is 15 residues long. The CDR3 DNA is TGTGCCAGCAGCTCGCGGAGGGGATTGACCGGGGAGCTGTTTTTT. Its translation: CASSSRRGLTGELFF.

The gene calls are TRBV5-1 and TRBJ1-2, with 10 bases lining up with TRBD1. Germline V lookup: CDR1 SGHRS, CDR2 YFSETQ. The CDR3 runs 13 residues. V trimming: 3 bases; J trimming: 8 bases; junction bases outside the gene matches: 4. CDR3 DNA sequence: TGCGCCAGCAGCTCCGGGACAGGGGAAGGCTACACCTTC. Translated: CASSSGTGEGYTF.

DNA of the CDR3: TGTGCCAGCAGCCATACTAGCGGGGGGGTTTCAGATACGCAGTATTTT. This sequence encodes CASSHTSGGVSDTQYF. This chain joins TRBV28 and TRBJ2-3, with TRBD2 matching over 13 bases. V lost 6 bases to trimming and J lost 4 bases; unmatched junction nucleotides: 7. Germline V gene lookup returns CDR1 MDHEN and CDR2 SYDVKM. The CDR3 length is 16 residues.

V gene TRBV5-1 combines with J gene TRBJ2-1; maybe TRBD2 (6 bases). CDR1 and CDR2 from the germline V gene are SGHRS and YFSETQ. The V end was cut by 1 base, the J end by 6 bases, with 11 bases between. The CDR3 runs to 14 residues. The CDR3 nucleotides read TGCGCCAGCAGCTTGTCGGGGGTGGCCAATGAGCAGTTCTTC. This sequence encodes CASSLSGVANEQFF.

The gene calls are TRBV29-1 and TRBJ2-3; 7 positions match TRBD1. The CDR3 spans 14 residues. The V and J ends lost 5 bases and 1 base, in that order; junction bases with no gene match: 6. The germline V gene has CDR1 SQVTM and CDR2 ANQGSEA. The CDR3: CSVTDRRGTDTQYF. The CDR3 DNA follows: TGCAGCGTTACGGACAGGCGAGGCACAGATACGCAGTATTTT.

As DNA, the CDR3 is TGCGCCAGCAGCTTGGCGGGACAGATCCTTTCCTACGAGCAGTACTTC. This codes for CASSLAGQILSYEQYF. The V gene is TRBV5-1, the J gene TRBJ2-7, with 7 bases lining up with TRBD1. The CDR3 length is 16 residues. CDR1 is SGHRS and CDR2 is YFSETQ in the germline V gene. V shed 0 bases, J shed 1 base, and the junction held 7 bases outside the gene matches. Filled out from reference TRBV5-1 and TRBJ2-7, the complete variable domain reads KAGVTQTPRYLIKTRGQQVTLSCSPISGHRSVSWYQQTPGQGLQFLFEYFSETQRNKGNFPGRFSGRQFSNSRSEMNVSTLELGDSALYLCASSLAGQILSYEQYFGPGTRLTVT.

The genes are TRBV2 and TRBJ1-4, with 9 nucleotides matching TRBD1. The CDR3 runs 15 residues. The trim removed 3 bases at V and 5 bases at J, leaving 4 bases unmatched. Germline assignment: CDR1 SNHLY and CDR2 FYNNEI. The CDR3 sequence is CASSDQGTGNEKLFF. The CDR3 DNA reads TGTGCCAGCAGTGACCAAGGGACAGGGAATGAAAAACTGTTTTTT. Together with reference TRBV2 and TRBJ1-4, the CDR3 gives the full variable domain: EPEVTQTPSHQVTQMGQEVILRCVPISNHLYFYWYRQILGQKVEFLVSFYNNEISEKSEIFDDQFSVERPDGSNFTLKIRSTKLEDSAMYFCASSDQGTGNEKLFFGSGTQLSVL.

The CDR3 DNA reads TGTGCCAGCAGCTGGGGGTTTAGCGGGGGGGCCACAGATACGCAGTATTTT. Its protein product is CASSWGFSGGATDTQYF. V and J are TRBV7-8 and TRBJ2-3, with 11 bases identical to TRBD2. Germline-derived CDR1 and CDR2 are SGHVS and FQNEAQ. With 4 bases clipped from V and 2 bases from J, the junction kept 8 bases outside the gene matches. The CDR3 length is 17 residues.

This chain joins TRBV2 and TRBJ1-1, with D perhaps matching TRBD1 (6 bases). The CDR3 totals 12 residues. Per germline, CDR1 SNHLY and CDR2 FYNNEI. V was shortened by 6 bases and J by 6 bases, with 11 bases between the two germline ends. The chain's CDR3 is CASSRGESEAFF. DNA of the CDR3: TGTGCCAGCAGCAGGGGAGAATCTGAAGCTTTCTTT.

This clone has only a few counts. The chain combines TRBV6-1 with TRBJ1-5, with D possibly matching TRBD1 (6 bases). The V end lost 4 bases, the J end lost 0 bases, and 7 bases lay between the germline ends. There are 14 residues in the CDR3. The germline CDR1 and CDR2 sequences are MNHNS and SASEGT. CDR3 residues: CASSGTASNQPQHF. Written as DNA, the CDR3 is TGTGCCAGCAGTGGGACAGCTAGCAATCAGCCCCAGCATTTT.

Only a few counts were recorded for this clone. The gene calls are TRBV9 and TRBJ2-3; 11 bases line up with TRBD2. V was pared by 0 bases and J by 2 bases, with 2 bases of the junction left unmatched. The CDR3 spans 16 residues. Germline assignment: CDR1 SGDLS and CDR2 YYNGEE. In DNA form, the CDR3 reads TGTGCCAGCAGCGTAGTGGGACTAGCGGCCACAGATACGCAGTATTTT. Its protein is CASSVVGLAATDTQYF.

The CDR3 sequence is CASSRAGVNSPLHF. CDR3 sequence (DNA): TGTGCCAGCAGCCGTGCAGGGGTTAATTCACCCCTCCACTTT. The rearrangement joins TRBV7-2 to TRBJ1-6; D might be TRBD1 (6 bases). The CDR3 has 14 amino acids. The V gene's germline CDR1 is SGHTA and CDR2 FQGNSA. With 5 bases removed from V and 6 bases from J, the gap between germline ends came to 11 bases.

This chain connects TRBV4-3 to TRBJ1-6; D not resolved. Trimming stripped 0 bases from V and 10 bases from J, with 16 bases between. Germline V gives CDR1 LGHNA, CDR2 YSLEER. This CDR3 contains 16 residues. The CDR3 nucleotides read TGCGCCAGCAGCCAAGATAGTCGGGGTTTTCGATCACCCCTCCACTTT. Translated: CASSQDSRGFRSPLHF.

The chain uses TRBV7-2 and TRBJ2-7, with 8 bases lining up with TRBD2. The germline gives CDR1 SGHTA, CDR2 FQGNSA. The CDR3 has 15 amino acids. Unmatched junction bases numbered 10, after V lost 7 bases and J lost 2 bases. As DNA, the CDR3 is TGTGCCAGCACCCCACGGGGGGGGACAACCTACGAGCAGTACTTC. Encoded protein: CASTPRGGTTYEQYF.